A selection of T cell receptor beta chains follows, all from one sample in a study of human T cells and chemical hapten exposure. TCRdb independently ran MiXCR on the RACE reads; one entry per CDR3 protein. Counted here are about 300,000 distinct CDR3 sequences, 5.5% occurring once; the ten biggest clones make up over 7%. The specimen was whole blood, collected in connection with sensitization to the hapten diphenylcyclopropenone (DPC). The receptors come from a woman aged 18-29 years with alopecia areata. Some clones in this sample may be carry-over from other donors' samples. Both conserved end residues are part of each CDR3. The D gene is left open where the match is weak. The size entry is marked missing in some rows and otherwise reads once, few, many or a size class.

clone size,J gene,V gene,D gene,CDR3 protein,CDR3 DNA
-,TRBJ1-4,TRBV20-1,-,CSARHGKGEKLFF,TGCAGTGCTAGGCACGGTAAAGGGGAAAAACTGTTTTTT
-,TRBJ2-5,TRBV6-1,TRBD1,CASSEQGAETQYF,TGTGCCAGCAGTGAACAGGGGGCAGAGACCCAGTACTTC
few,TRBJ1-4,TRBV7-9,TRBD1,CASRPRDRVPNEKLFF,TGTGCCAGCAGGCCCCGGGACAGGGTTCCTAATGAAAAACTGTTTTTT
-,TRBJ2-2,TRBV7-2,-,CATRGWGPRELFF,TGTGCCACCCGTGGGTGGGGGCCAAGGGAGCTGTTTTTT
few,TRBJ2-3,TRBV29-1,-,CSVEGGADTQYF,TGCAGCGTTGAGGGGGGTGCAGATACGCAGTATTTT
many,TRBJ1-2,TRBV9,-,CASSVGAANYGYTF,TGTGCCAGCAGCGTAGGGGCAGCTAACTATGGCTACACCTTC
few,TRBJ2-3,TRBV3-1,TRBD1,CASSPSTAGQGALDTQYF,TGTGCCAGCAGTCCATCGACGGCGGGACAGGGGGCTCTAGATACGCAGTATTTT
-,TRBJ1-2,TRBV5-1,-,CPQGVWDGYTF,TGCCCACAGGGAGTATGGGATGGCTACACCTTC
few,TRBJ1-4,TRBV10-3,TRBD1,CAISESVRQGRGEKLFF,TGTGCCATCAGTGAGTCTGTGAGACAGGGACGTGGTGAAAAACTGTTTTTT
few,TRBJ2-7,TRBV12-3/TRBV12-4,TRBD1,CASSIQGAPREQYF,TGTGCCAGCAGCATCCAGGGGGCGCCCCGGGAGCAGTACTTC
-,TRBJ1-2,TRBV7-9,TRBD1,CASSSSGTGGGYTF,TGTGCCAGCAGCTCTTCCGGGACAGGGGGCGGCTACACCTTC
many,TRBJ1-1,TRBV6-5,-,CASRPDRLLNTEAFF,TGTGCCAGCAGACCCGATCGGCTTTTGAACACTGAAGCTTTCTTT
-,TRBJ1-5,TRBV10-3,-,CAIRGDSGQPQHF,TGTGCCATCAGGGGAGACAGCGGGCAGCCCCAGCATTTT
-,TRBJ1-5,TRBV12-3/TRBV12-4,TRBD1,CASSPGQGTAQHF,TGTGCCAGCAGTCCGGGACAGGGTACAGCCCAGCATTTT
few,TRBJ2-7,TRBV4-3,-,CASSQGMAEASYEQYF,TGCGCCAGCAGCCAAGGTATGGCGGAGGCCTCCTACGAGCAGTACTTC
few,TRBJ2-5,TRBV5-1,-,CASSLGMAPYQETQYF,TGCGCCAGCAGCTTGGGTATGGCCCCGTACCAAGAGACCCAGTACTTC
many,TRBJ2-2,TRBV14,-,CASSQTLGLTNTGELFF,TGTGCCAGCAGCCAAACTCTAGGACTCACGAACACCGGGGAGCTGTTTTTT
many,TRBJ1-2,TRBV27,-,CASSLKWTDYGYTF,TGTGCCAGCAGTTTAAAATGGACTGACTATGGCTACACCTTC
-,TRBJ2-2,TRBV5-4,-,CASSLKSPNTGELFF,TGTGCCAGCAGCTTGAAGAGTCCGAACACCGGGGAGCTGTTTTTT
few,TRBJ1-2,TRBV3-1,-,CASSQEGGATNYGYTF,TGTGCCAGCAGCCAAGAGGGGGGGGCCACTAACTATGGCTACACCTTC
many,TRBJ2-3,TRBV20-1,-,CSASPTSTDTQYF,TGCAGTGCTAGCCCCACTAGCACAGATACGCAGTATTTT
many,TRBJ2-1,TRBV12-3/TRBV12-4,TRBD1,CASSEDRSESEQFF,TGTGCCAGCAGTGAGGACAGGTCGGAAAGTGAGCAGTTCTTC
many,TRBJ1-5,TRBV20-1,-,CSAGPGRSNQPQHF,TGCAGTGCCGGCCCGGGACGGAGCAATCAGCCCCAGCATTTT
few,TRBJ2-1,TRBV5-1,TRBD2,CASTSGELSSYNEQFF,TGCGCCAGCACTAGCGGGGAGTTGAGCTCCTACAATGAGCAGTTCTTC
few,TRBJ2-1,TRBV6-2/TRBV6-3,-,CASSYHEGPNEQFF,TGTGCCAGCAGTTACCATGAGGGACCCAATGAGCAGTTCTTC
many,TRBJ1-1,TRBV3-1,-,CASSQEEGNTEAFF,TGTGCCAGCAGCCAAGAGGAAGGGAACACTGAAGCTTTCTTT
few,TRBJ1-5,TRBV12-3/TRBV12-4,TRBD1,CASSLDRGPNQPQHF,TGTGCCAGCAGTCTCGACAGGGGCCCAAATCAGCCCCAGCATTTT
many,TRBJ2-5,TRBV10-3,-,CAINGGEGQQETQYF,TGTGCCATCAACGGCGGGGAAGGACAGCAAGAGACCCAGTACTTC
-,TRBJ2-7,TRBV11-2,-,CASSPGRLSSYEQYF,TGTGCCAGCAGCCCAGGGCGACTAAGCTCCTACGAGCAGTACTTC
-,TRBJ2-1,TRBV28,-,CASGDPSSYNEQFF,TGTGCCAGCGGAGACCCAAGCTCCTACAATGAGCAGTTCTTC